The source of this T cell receptor (beta chain) is a study of shared clonotypes between healthy human individuals. Regarding the study as a whole: Clonotype sharing among donors likely depends on sequencing depth.

In regard to this clone: What it recognizes is unknown.

The CDR3 spans 14 residues. V dropped 5 bases and J dropped 2 bases, with 12 bases sitting between them. Germline V gene data show CDR1 as SGHKS and CDR2 as YYEKEE (reference sequence). This table comes from immunoSEQ multiplex PCR, and its TCRdb copy is limited to in-frame clones, with some not included. The profile shows roughly 1,600,000 clones, 98% to 99% of them singletons. Sequencing was carried out using naive CD4+ T cells sorted from blood. The subset denotes: CD45RA+ positively selected. The chain couples TRBV5-5 to TRBJ2-3, with no clear D. The sequence came from a young man in good health. The CDR3 here is CASSYQELTDTQYF. CDR3 sequence (DNA): TGTGCCAGCAGTTATCAAGAGCTCACAGATACGCAGTATTTT.